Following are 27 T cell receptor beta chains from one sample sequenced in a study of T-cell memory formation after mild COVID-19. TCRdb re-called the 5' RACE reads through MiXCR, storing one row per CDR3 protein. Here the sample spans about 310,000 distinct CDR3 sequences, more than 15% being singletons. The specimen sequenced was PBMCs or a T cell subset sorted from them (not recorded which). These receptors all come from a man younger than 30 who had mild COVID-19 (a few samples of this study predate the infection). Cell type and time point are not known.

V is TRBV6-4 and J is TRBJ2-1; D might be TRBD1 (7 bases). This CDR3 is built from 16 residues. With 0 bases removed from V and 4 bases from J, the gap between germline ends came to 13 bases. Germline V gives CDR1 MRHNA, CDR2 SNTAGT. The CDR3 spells CASSDSSRGAYNEQFF. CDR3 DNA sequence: TGTGCCAGCAGTGACTCGAGCAGGGGGGCATACAATGAGCAGTTCTTC.

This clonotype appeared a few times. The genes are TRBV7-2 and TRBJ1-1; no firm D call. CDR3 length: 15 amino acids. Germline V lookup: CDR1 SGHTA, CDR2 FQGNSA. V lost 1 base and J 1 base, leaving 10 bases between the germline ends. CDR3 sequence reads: CASSLDGNGNTEAFF. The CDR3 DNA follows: TGTGCCAGCAGCTTAGATGGGAACGGGAACACTGAAGCTTTCTTT.

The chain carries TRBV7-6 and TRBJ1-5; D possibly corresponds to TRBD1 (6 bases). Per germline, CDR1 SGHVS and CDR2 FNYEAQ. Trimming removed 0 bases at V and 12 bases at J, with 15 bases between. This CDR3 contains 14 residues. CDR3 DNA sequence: TGTGCCAGCAGCTTAGCGTTGAGGGGGGGGATCCAGCATTTT. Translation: CASSLALRGGIQHF.

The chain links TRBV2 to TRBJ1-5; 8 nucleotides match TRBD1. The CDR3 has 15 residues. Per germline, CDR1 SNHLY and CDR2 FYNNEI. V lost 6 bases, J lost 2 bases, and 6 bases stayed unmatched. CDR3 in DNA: TGTGCCAGCAGATGGGACAGGTGGGGCAATCAGCCCCAGCATTTT. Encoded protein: CASRWDRWGNQPQHF.

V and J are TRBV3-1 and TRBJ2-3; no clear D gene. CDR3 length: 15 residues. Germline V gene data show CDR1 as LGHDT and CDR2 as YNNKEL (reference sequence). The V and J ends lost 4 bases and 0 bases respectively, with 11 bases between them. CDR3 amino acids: CASSPLYSSTDTQYF. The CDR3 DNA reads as TGTGCCAGCAGCCCGCTATATTCTAGCACAGATACGCAGTATTTT.

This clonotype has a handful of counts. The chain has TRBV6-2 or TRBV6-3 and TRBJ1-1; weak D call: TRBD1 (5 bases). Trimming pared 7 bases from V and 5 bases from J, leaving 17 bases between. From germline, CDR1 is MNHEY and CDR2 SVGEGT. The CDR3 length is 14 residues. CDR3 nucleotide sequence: TGTGCCAGCACCGATCGGGCAGGGAGGACTGAAGCTTTCTTT. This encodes CASTDRAGRTEAFF.

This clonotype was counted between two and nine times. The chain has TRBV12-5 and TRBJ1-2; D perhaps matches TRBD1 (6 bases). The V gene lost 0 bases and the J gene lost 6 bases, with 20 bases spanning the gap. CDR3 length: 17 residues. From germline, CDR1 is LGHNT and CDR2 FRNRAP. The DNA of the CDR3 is TGTGCTAGTGGTTTGGTACTTTCGCCCGGACAGATCAATGGCTACACCTTC. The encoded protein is CASGLVLSPGQINGYTF.

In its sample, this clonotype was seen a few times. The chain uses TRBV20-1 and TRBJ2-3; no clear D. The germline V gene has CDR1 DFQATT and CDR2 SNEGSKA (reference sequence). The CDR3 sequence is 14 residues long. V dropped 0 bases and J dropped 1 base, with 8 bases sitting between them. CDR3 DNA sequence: TGCAGTGCTAGAGATTGGCAGCGCACAGATACGCAGTATTTT. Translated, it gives CSARDWQRTDTQYF.

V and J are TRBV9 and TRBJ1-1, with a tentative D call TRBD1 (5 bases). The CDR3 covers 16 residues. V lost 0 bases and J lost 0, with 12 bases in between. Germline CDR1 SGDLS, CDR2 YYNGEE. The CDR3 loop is CASSVGDGAMNTEAFF. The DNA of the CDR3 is TGTGCCAGCAGCGTAGGGGACGGTGCTATGAACACTGAAGCTTTCTTT.

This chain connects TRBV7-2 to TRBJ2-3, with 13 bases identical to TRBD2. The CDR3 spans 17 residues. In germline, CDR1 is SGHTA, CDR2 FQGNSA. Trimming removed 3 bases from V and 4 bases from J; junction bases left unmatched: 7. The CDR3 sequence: CASSFGGTSGDADTQYF. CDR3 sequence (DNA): TGTGCCAGCAGCTTCGGTGGGACTAGCGGGGACGCAGATACGCAGTATTTT.

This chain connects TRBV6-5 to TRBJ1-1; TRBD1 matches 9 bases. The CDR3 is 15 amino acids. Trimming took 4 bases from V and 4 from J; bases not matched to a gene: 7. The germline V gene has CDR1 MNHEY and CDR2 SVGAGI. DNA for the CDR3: TGTGCCAGCAGTTTTGACAGGGGGTTGAGCACTGAAGCTTTCTTT. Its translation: CASSFDRGLSTEAFF.

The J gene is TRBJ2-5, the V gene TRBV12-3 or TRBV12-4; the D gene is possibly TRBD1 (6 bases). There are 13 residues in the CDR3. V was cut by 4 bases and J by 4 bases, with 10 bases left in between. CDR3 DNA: TGTGCCAGCAGTTCTGGACAGTTAGAGACCCAGTACTTC. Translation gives CASSSGQLETQYF.

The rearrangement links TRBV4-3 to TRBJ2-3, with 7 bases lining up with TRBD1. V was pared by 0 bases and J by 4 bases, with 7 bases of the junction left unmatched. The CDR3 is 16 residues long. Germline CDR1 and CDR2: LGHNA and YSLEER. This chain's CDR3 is CASSQDDGTASDTQYF. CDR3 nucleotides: TGCGCCAGCAGCCAAGATGATGGGACAGCCTCAGATACGCAGTATTTT.

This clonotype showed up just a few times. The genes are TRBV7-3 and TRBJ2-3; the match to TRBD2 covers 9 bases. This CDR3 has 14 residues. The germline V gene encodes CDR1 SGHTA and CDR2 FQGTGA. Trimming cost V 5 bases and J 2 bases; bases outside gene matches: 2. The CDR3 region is CASSPGLATDTQYF. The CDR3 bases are TGTGCCAGCAGCCCGGGACTAGCCACAGATACGCAGTATTTT.

The CDR3 nucleotides read TGTGCCAGCACGGATGTCAGGGATCGCGAGCAGTACGTC. Its translation: CASTDVRDREQYV. This sequence joins TRBV5-5 and TRBJ2-7; a weak D match, TRBD1 (5 bases). Germline CDR1 and CDR2: SGHKS and YYEKEE (reference sequence). Trimming stripped 6 bases from V and 6 bases from J, with 16 bases between. The CDR3 is 13 amino acids.

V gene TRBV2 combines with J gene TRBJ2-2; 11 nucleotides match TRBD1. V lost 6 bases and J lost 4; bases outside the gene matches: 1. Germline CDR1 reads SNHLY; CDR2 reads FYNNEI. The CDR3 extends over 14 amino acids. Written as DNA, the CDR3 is TGTGCCAGCAGGGACAGGGGGCCCACCGGGGAGCTGTTTTTT. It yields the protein CASRDRGPTGELFF.

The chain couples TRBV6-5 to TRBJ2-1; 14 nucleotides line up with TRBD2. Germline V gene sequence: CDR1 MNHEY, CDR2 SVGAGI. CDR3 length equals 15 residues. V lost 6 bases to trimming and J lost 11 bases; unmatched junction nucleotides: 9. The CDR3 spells CASRPGLAGGSKQFF. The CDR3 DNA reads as TGTGCCAGCAGACCCGGACTAGCGGGGGGATCGAAGCAGTTCTTC.

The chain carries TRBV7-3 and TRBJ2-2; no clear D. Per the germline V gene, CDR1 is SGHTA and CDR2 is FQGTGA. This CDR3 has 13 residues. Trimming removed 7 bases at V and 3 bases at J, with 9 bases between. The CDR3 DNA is TGTGCCAGCAAGTCGCAGGACACCGGGGAGCTGTTTTTT. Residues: CASKSQDTGELFF.

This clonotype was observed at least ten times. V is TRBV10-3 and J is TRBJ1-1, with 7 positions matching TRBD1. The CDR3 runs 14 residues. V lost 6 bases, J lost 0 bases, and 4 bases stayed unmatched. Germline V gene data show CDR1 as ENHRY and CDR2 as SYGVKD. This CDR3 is CAIRGQYMNTEAFF. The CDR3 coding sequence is TGTGCCATCAGGGGACAGTACATGAACACTGAAGCTTTCTTT.

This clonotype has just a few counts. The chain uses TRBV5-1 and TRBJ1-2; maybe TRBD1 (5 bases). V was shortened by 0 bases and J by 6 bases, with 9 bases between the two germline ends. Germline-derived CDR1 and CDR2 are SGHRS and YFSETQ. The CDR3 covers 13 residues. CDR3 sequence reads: CASSLVGDNGYTF. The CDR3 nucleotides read TGCGCCAGCAGCTTGGTAGGGGATAATGGCTACACCTTC.

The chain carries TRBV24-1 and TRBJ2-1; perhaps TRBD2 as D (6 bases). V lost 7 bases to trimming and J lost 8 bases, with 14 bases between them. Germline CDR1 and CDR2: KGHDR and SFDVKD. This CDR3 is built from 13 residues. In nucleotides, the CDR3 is TGTGCCACCAGCTCAGGGCCGGGGGATGAGCAGTTCTTC. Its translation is CATSSGPGDEQFF.

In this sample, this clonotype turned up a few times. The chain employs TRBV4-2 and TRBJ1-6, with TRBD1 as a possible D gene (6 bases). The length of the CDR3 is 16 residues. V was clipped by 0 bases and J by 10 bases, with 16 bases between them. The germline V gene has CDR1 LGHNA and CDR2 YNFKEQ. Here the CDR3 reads CASSQERGSPGSPLHF. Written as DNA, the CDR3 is TGTGCCAGCAGCCAAGAGAGGGGGTCTCCAGGGTCACCCCTCCACTTT.

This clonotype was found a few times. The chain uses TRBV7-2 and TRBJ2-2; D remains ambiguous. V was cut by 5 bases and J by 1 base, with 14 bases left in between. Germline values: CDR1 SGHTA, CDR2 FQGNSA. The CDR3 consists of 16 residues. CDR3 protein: CASSPPVGRNTGELFF. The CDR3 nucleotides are TGTGCCAGCAGCCCCCCCGTAGGGCGGAACACCGGGGAGCTGTTTTTT.

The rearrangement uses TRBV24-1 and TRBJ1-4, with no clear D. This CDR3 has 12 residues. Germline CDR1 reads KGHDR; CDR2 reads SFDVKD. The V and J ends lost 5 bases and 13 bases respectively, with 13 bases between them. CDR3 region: CATSGVGGGLFF. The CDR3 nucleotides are TGTGCCACCAGTGGGGTCGGAGGCGGACTGTTTTTT.

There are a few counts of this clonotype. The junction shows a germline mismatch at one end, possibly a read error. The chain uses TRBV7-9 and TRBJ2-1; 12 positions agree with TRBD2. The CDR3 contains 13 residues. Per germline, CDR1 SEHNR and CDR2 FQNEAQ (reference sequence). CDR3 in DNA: TGTGCCAGCAGCTTCCACCTAGCGGGGGGGATGATCTTC. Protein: CASSFHLAGGMIF. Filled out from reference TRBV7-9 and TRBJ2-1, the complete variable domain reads DTGVSQNPRHKITKRGQNVTFRCDPISEHNRLYWYRQTLGQGPEFLTYFQNEAQLEKSRLLSDRFSAERPKGSFSTLEIQRTEQGDSAMYLCASSFHLAGGMIFGPGTRLTVL.

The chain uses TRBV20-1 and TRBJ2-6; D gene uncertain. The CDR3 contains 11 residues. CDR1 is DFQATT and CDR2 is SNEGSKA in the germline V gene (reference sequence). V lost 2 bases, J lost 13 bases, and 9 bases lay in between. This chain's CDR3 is CSARSAGVLTF. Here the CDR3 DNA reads TGCAGTGCTAGATCGGCAGGAGTCCTGACTTTC.

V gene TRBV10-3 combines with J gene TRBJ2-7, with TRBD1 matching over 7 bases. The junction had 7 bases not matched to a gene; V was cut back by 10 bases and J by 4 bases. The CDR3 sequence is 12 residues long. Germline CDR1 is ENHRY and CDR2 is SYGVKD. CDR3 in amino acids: CATRTGPYEQYV. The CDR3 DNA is TGTGCCACCCGGACAGGACCGTACGAGCAGTACGTC.